This T cell receptor beta chain is drawn from a study of STAT5B mutations in CD4+ large granular lymphocyte leukemia. Profiling relied on immunoSEQ multiplex PCR, and the TCRdb table lists in-frame clones only, not all of them. The sample includes fewer than 40,000 clones, around three quarters of them seen just once. V lost 6 bases and J 12 bases, leaving 24 bases between the germline ends. The CDR3 length is 15 residues. Germline assignment: CDR1 MNHNS and CDR2 SASEGT. The V gene is TRBV6-1, the J gene TRBJ2-1; D may correspond to TRBD1 or TRBD2 (5 bases each). The sequence derives from a human donor in good health. Sequencing was done on a sample of CD4+ T cells from blood buffy coats. The CDR3 reads CASRGDAELMKVQFF. The CDR3 bases are TGTGCCAGCAGGGGGGACGCCGAGCTAATGAAAGTGCAGTTCTTC.